This TCR beta chain originates from a study of cytomegalovirus exposure and HLA in healthy donors. Whole-study results and caveats: Researchers left out some V segments, among them TRBV6-2 and TRBV6-3, as indistinguishable. Sequencing probably produced one cluster of sequence variants that were highly shared. The study listed 164 cytomegalovirus-associated TCR beta chains.

On this clone: Its specificity is not known.

The PCR made use of 60 Vbeta and 13 Jbeta primers. Clones were read by immunoSEQ multiplex PCR, and TCRdb kept only the in-frame ones, dropping some. The sample has 150,000 to 200,000 clones; 65% to 85% are singletons. V lost 5 bases and J lost 7; bases outside the gene matches: 12. The CDR3 has 17 residues. CDR1 is MGHDK, CDR2 SYGVNS, per germline. The sample comprised PBMCs. The rearrangement joins TRBV25-1 to TRBJ1-6; 9 bases match TRBD1. The clonotype originates from a man between 18 and 35 years old in good health and CMV-seronegative. The CDR3 region is CASSTTSTGGGNSPLHF. As DNA, the CDR3 is TGTGCCAGCAGTACTACCTCAACAGGGGGCGGAAATTCACCCCTCCACTTT. Full variable domain (remainder filled in from reference TRBV25-1 and TRBJ1-6): EADIYQTPRYLVIGTGKKITLECSQTMGHDKMYWYQQDPGMELHLIHYSYGVNSTEKGDLSSESTVSRIRTEHFPLTLESARPSHTSQYLCASSTTSTGGGNSPLHFGNGTRLTVT.